The 12 T cell receptor beta chains listed next were all sequenced from one sample in a study of blood T cells in healthy people across ages (dated by TCRdb to the mid-2010s). The protocol used for the library was 5' RACE. Instrument on record: Illumina HiSeq 2500. A second PCR of about 7 to 12 cycles was run with a J-beta primer mix and a sample-barcoded 5' primer. TCRdb reworked the public reads: Q25 trimming with fastp, MiXCR clone assembly, productive beta chains retained. Identical CDR3 protein sequences are pooled into one entry, listed with their most common genes and DNA. For this sample the table gives about 640,000 distinct CDR3 sequences, of which approximately 59% were detected only once. The ten largest clonotypes hold 30% to 40% of the sample. The sample was blood. Receptors were obtained from a man between 60 and 75 years old in good health.

The rearrangement joins TRBV6-5 to TRBJ1-2; 8 bases map to TRBD1. V gave up 2 bases and J gave up 4 bases; unmatched junction bases: 9. The CDR3 runs 16 residues. Germline CDR1 MNHEY, CDR2 SVGAGI. The CDR3 reads CASSYDRGRTSYGYTF. The CDR3 region has the DNA TGTGCCAGCAGTTACGACAGGGGTAGGACTAGCTATGGCTACACCTTC.

As to this clonotype: Compared with germline, one end of the junction differs, possibly owing to a read error. The chain has TRBV12-3 or TRBV12-4 and TRBJ2-4; D call uncertain. The DNA end is a closer match to TRBJ2-7, so the J assignment may be wrong. The CDR3 is made up of 13 amino acids. CDR3 nucleotide sequence: TGTGCCAGCAGGGATCAGCACTCCGACGAGCAGTACTTC. It specifies CASRDQHSDEQYF.

The chain joins TRBV7-9 to TRBJ2-3; 8 bases fit TRBD2. The J segment lost 10 bases and the V segment lost 3 bases, leaving 12 bases of the junction unmatched. There are 15 residues in the CDR3. Germline V CDR1 and CDR2: SEHNR, FQNEAQ (reference sequence). CDR3 bases: TGTGCCAGCAGCTTCAAAGGCGGGGGGTCCACTCCGCAGTATTTT. Its translation: CASSFKGGGSTPQYF.

This clonotype was observed a handful of times. The rearrangement joins TRBV28 to TRBJ2-6; 7 bases are a match to TRBD1. The CDR3 is 15 residues long. Germline V gene lookup returns CDR1 MDHEN and CDR2 SYDVKM. V gave up 10 bases and J gave up 0 bases; unmatched junction bases: 6. The CDR3 DNA follows: TGTGCCACCCAGACAGGGCCCTCTGGGGCCAACGTCCTGACTTTC. Its protein product is CATQTGPSGANVLTF.

The chain employs TRBV7-2 and TRBJ2-1; the match to TRBD2 covers 13 bases. Germline V gene sequence: CDR1 SGHTA, CDR2 FQGNSA. This CDR3 contains 16 residues. V dropped 1 base and J dropped 8; count of bases not matched to a gene: 5. The DNA of the CDR3 is TGTGCCAGCAGCTTAGAACTAGCGGGGGGGCTGGATGAGCAGTTCTTC. It codes for CASSLELAGGLDEQFF.

The chain links TRBV6-5 to TRBJ1-1; D remains unclear. V dropped 0 bases and J dropped 4 bases, with 6 bases sitting between them. Germline V lookup: CDR1 MNHEY, CDR2 SVGAGI. CDR3 length equals 13 residues. CDR3 sequence: CASSYSPSTEAFF. The DNA of the CDR3 is TGTGCCAGCAGTTACTCCCCGAGCACTGAAGCTTTCTTT.

Notes on this clonotype: One end of the junction varies from germline; a read error may be responsible. The V and J genes are TRBV2 and TRBJ2-5, with 11 nucleotides matching TRBD1. The CDR3 extends over 15 amino acids. The germline V gene encodes CDR1 SNHLY and CDR2 FYNNEI. CDR3 nucleotide sequence: TGTGCCATTCGGGACAGGGGGTTAAACCAAGCGACCCAGTACTTC. It translates to CAIRDRGLNQATQYF. Filled out from reference TRBV2 and TRBJ2-5, the complete variable domain reads EPEVTQTPSHQVTQMGQEVILRCVPISNHLYFYWYRQILGQKVEFLVSFYNNEISEKSEIFDDQFSVERPDGSNFTLKIRSTKLEDSAMYFCAIRDRGLNQATQYFGPGTRLLVL.

The chain is built from TRBV7-9 and TRBJ2-3; D might be TRBD1 (7 bases). Trimming cost V 5 bases and J 3 bases, with 18 bases left between them. CDR3 length equals 16 residues. The germline CDR1 and CDR2 sequences are SEHNR and FQNEAQ (reference sequence). CDR3 loop: CASSRRGTEFTDTQYF. CDR3 in DNA: TGTGCCAGCAGCCGCCGGGGGACAGAGTTTACAGATACGCAGTATTTT.

V usage is TRBV5-1 and J usage is TRBJ1-1; D gene ambiguous. V was shortened by 0 bases and J by 1 base, with 13 bases between the two germline ends. This CDR3 has 16 residues. Germline V gene lookup returns CDR1 SGHRS and CDR2 YFSETQ. As DNA, the CDR3 is TGCGCCAGCAGCTTGGCGGCGGGGTCGGGGAACACTGAAGCTTTCTTT. This codes for CASSLAAGSGNTEAFF.

The chain employs TRBV11-2 and TRBJ2-7; D may correspond to TRBD1 or TRBD2 (5 bases each). The J call is uncertain, as TRBJ2-4 better fits the DNA end. Germline V gene data show CDR1 as SGHAT and CDR2 as FQNNGV. The CDR3 has 15 residues. The CDR3 spells CASSFNWDPKNIQYF. CDR3 bases: TGTGCCAGCAGCTTTAACTGGGACCCGAAAAACATTCAGTACTTC.

The genes are TRBV6-1 and TRBJ2-5; 11 bases fit TRBD2. V shed 6 bases, J shed 2 bases, and the junction held 8 bases outside the gene matches. This CDR3 spans 16 amino acids. CDR1 and CDR2 (germline): MNHNS, SASEGT. This CDR3 reads CASRGLLAGDQETQYF. The CDR3, as DNA: TGTGCCAGCAGAGGATTACTAGCGGGGGATCAAGAGACCCAGTACTTC.

The chain couples TRBV21-1 to TRBJ2-5; the table's D call of TRBD1 was not tested on the DNA. TRBV21-1 is designated a pseudogene. The CDR3 has 18 amino acids. The CDR3 region has the DNA TGTGCCAGCAGCGCTCGCCAGGGCCGGCACAGGGGAATAAAGACCCAGTACTTC. It specifies CASSARQGRHRGIKTQYF.